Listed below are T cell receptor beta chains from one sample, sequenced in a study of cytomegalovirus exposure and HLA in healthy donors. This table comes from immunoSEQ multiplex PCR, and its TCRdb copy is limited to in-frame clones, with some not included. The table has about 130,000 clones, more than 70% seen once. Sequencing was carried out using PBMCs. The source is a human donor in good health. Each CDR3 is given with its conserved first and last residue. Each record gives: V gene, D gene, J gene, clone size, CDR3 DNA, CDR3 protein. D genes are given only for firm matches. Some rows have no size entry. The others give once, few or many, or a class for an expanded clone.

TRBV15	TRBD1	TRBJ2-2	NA	TGTGCCACCAGCAAAGGGACAGGGGCGGTCGGGGAGCTGTTTTTT	CATSKGTGAVGELFF
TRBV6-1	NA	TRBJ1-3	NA	TGTGCCAGCAGTGACAGTTCATACTCTGGAAACACCATATATTTT	CASSDSSYSGNTIYF
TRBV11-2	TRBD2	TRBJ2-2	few	TGTGCCAGCAGCTTAGATCCGTGGGGCGGGGGGGCCATCGGGGAGCTGTTTTTT	CASSLDPWGGGAIGELFF
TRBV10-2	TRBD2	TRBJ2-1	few	TGCGCCGGCGGGACTAGCGGGGCGAACAATGAGCAGTTCTTC	CAGGTSGANNEQFF
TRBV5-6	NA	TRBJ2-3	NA	TGTGCCAGCAGCTTGGGAGCGGGCACAGATACGCAGTATTTT	CASSLGAGTDTQYF
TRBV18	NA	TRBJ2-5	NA	TGTGCCAGCTCACCACCGGGCCTCGAGACCCAGTACTTC	CASSPPGLETQYF
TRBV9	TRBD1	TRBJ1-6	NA	TGTGCCAGCAGCGGCCGGGACAGGGAGGGATCACCCCTCCACTTT	CASSGRDREGSPLHF
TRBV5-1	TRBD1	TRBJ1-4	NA	TGCGCCAGCAGCTCAGAGGGACAGGTGAACGAAAAACTGTTTTTT	CASSSEGQVNEKLFF
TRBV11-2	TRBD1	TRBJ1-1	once	TGTGCCAGCAGCTTAGGCAGACAGGGGGCGAACACTGAAGCTTTCTTT	CASSLGRQGANTEAFF
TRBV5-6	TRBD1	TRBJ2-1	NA	TGTGCCAGCAGCTCCAGTCCAAAGACAGGGGGGTGGTCCTACAATGAGCAGTTCTTC	CASSSSPKTGGWSYNEQFF
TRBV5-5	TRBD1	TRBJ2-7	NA	TGTGCCAGCAGCCAGGGGGACATGGTAACCTACGAGCAGTACTTC	CASSQGDMVTYEQYF
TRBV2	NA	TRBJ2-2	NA	TGTGCCAGCAAACAGCAGCAGAGAACCGGGGAGCTGTTTTTT	CASKQQQRTGELFF
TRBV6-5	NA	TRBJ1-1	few	TGTGCCAGCAGTTACTCGGCAGGGGTAACGGGGAAAGCTTTCTTT	CASSYSAGVTGKAFF
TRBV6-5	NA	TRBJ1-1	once	TGTGCCAGCAGTGAAGTCGAGGGCTTCCGGCCTTTCTTT	CASSEVEGFRPFF
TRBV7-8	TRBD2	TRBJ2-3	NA	TGTGCCAGCAGCTCAATCCGGGGGGGCATCGCAGATACGCAGTATTTT	CASSSIRGGIADTQYF